This TCR beta chain derives from a study of blood T cell repertoires in COVID-19 (TCRdb year 2020). Some background on the complete study: The collaborator samples originated in the United States, Italy and Spain and spanned the acute and convalescent phases of COVID-19. The repertoires were released in a freely available public database intended as a resource for research on the immune response to SARS-CoV-2. The material from the prospective study consisted of cDNA or gDNA derived from T cells, B-cell-depleted T cells, or PBMCs. A de-identified subject ID, COVID-19 status, age in years and sex were almost always included in the sample metadata. Where available, HLA class I and class II types were obtained from metadata supplied by the sample provider rather than from assay-based typing. The samples were drawn from the first 160 participants of the ongoing ImmuneRACE study and from roughly 1,300 subjects provided by 6 global collaborators. The dataset comprised deeply sampled blood TCRbeta repertoires from subjects exposed to, actively infected with, or recovered from COVID-19. The research as a whole found: The amount of clinical and demographic metadata varied by source and participant and was provided uncurated.

Unmatched junction bases come to 6, with V trimmed by 4 bases and J by 2 bases. Inclusive of the bounding cysteine and phenylalanine, the CDR3 is 17 residues long. The DNA shown is the 51-base CDR3, in frame from base 1. The germline V gene (reference sequence) specifies LNHDA as CDR1 and SQIVND as CDR2. TCRbeta CDR3 regions were amplified from genomic DNA by means of the immunoSEQ Assay, a bias-controlled multiplex PCR. From the authors' description of their analysis: Nucleated cell counts per sample were estimated from amplification of reference gene primers within the assay. To quantify the absolute abundance of each unique TCRbeta CDR3 rearrangement, sequence reads were collapsed and filtered. For each sample, productive Simpson clonality was calculated as the square root of Simpson's diversity index over productive rearrangements. TCRdb carries this immuneACCESS record with in-frame sequences only. Its versions omit some clonotypes, under half of them owing to an unresolved V gene in the studies checked, with the rest unexplained. V, J and clone size derive from that table, while D and trimming were established from the DNA sequence. Counted in this sample were about 160,000 clones; just under 80% of them appeared once. The top ten constitute 11% to 15% of the sample.

Collaborating institutions collected whole blood in K2EDTA tubes following their own protocols. For TCRbeta analysis, collaborators shipped samples as frozen whole blood, isolated PBMCs, or DNA extracted from either of those sample types. This clone was recorded only once. Which antigen it targets is not known. No base quality information exists; no much larger clone differs at one position. This TCR was recovered from an elderly woman with acute or convalescent COVID-19. The sequenced material came from peripheral blood. The chain was built from TRBV19 and TRBJ2-2, with TRBD2 matching 11 junction bases. For the CDR3, the sequence is CASSKAGTSGNTGELFF. The DNA sequence reads TGTGCCAGTAGTAAGGCCGGGACTAGCGGAAACACCGGGGAGCTGTTTTTT. With the portions outside the CDR3 filled from the reference TRBV19 and TRBJ2-2 genes, the complete variable region becomes DGGITQSPKYLFRKEGQNVTLSCEQNLNHDAMYWYRQDPGQGLRLIYYSQIVNDFQKGDIAEGYSVSREKKESFPLTVTSAQKNPTAFYLCASSKAGTSGNTGELFFGEGSRLTVL.